Sequencing of this TCR beta chain was carried out in a study of regulatory T cells in long-lasting Graves disease. Deletions cut 1 base from V and 7 bases from J, with 11 bases between. This CDR3 has 14 residues. Germline V gene lookup returns CDR1 GTSNPN and CDR2 SVGIG (reference sequence). Libraries of TCR beta came from iRepertoire HTBI primers plus Arm-PCR of CDR3 regions. Each CDR3 protein gets one entry after TCRdb re-called the multiplex PCR reads with MiXCR. The table has about 420,000 distinct CDR3 sequences, over 15% seen once. Regarding time point: newly diagnosed GD, antithyroid drugs for less than 3 months. Researchers made the TCR library from RNA that was extracted from PBMCs. The same specimen was also included in a second study, on T cells in Graves' hyperthyroidism and ophthalmopathy.

The sequence derives from a woman aged 18 to 35 with Graves disease. Sequencing used peripheral blood mononuclear cells (PBMCs), obtained at new diagnosis, from a patient treated with antithyroid drugs. This chain links TRBV30 with TRBJ1-6; D not resolved. Here the CDR3 DNA reads TGTGCCTGGAGTGGCCCAGGCGCGAATTCACCCCTCCACTTT. It yields the protein CAWSGPGANSPLHF.